The T cell receptor beta chain under discussion was sequenced for a study of blood T cell repertoires in COVID-19 (dated by TCRdb to the early 2020s). About the study as a whole: Samples from collaborators originated in the United States, Italy and Spain and spanned both the acute and convalescent phases of COVID-19. The prospective study material was composed of cDNA or gDNA derived from T cells, B-cell-depleted T cells, or PBMCs. Sample metadata almost always included a de-identified subject ID, COVID-19 status, age in years and sex. Samples were obtained from the ongoing ImmuneRACE study (first 160 participants) and from 1,254 subjects provided by 6 global collaborators. Subjects who had been exposed to COVID-19, were actively infected with it, or had recovered from it provided the deeply sampled blood TCRbeta repertoires that made up the dataset. Where HLA class I and class II types were available, the types were taken from metadata supplied by the sample provider, not from assay-based typing. The repertoires were released in a freely available public database meant as a resource for research on the immune response to SARS-CoV-2. On the study overall, not on this receptor specifically: The amount of clinical and demographic metadata varied by source and participant and was provided uncurated.

The collaborating institutions used their own protocols to collect whole blood in K2EDTA tubes. For TCRbeta analysis, collaborator samples were shipped as frozen whole blood, as isolated PBMCs, or as DNA extracted from either sample type. Between the V and J ends, shortened by 3 bases and 5 bases respectively, the junction contains 13 bases. The CDR3 runs 14 amino acids, cysteine and phenylalanine included. Of all the DNA, just the CDR3 is kept, 42 bases in frame from base 1. From the germline V gene, CDR1 is SNHLY and CDR2 is FYNNEI. The immunoSEQ Assay, a bias-controlled multiplex PCR, was used to amplify TCRbeta CDR3 regions from genomic DNA. The authors' analysis ran thus. Nucleated cell counts per sample were estimated from amplification of reference gene primers within the assay. To quantify the absolute abundance of each unique TCRbeta CDR3 rearrangement, sequence reads were collapsed and filtered. For each sample, productive Simpson clonality was calculated as the square root of Simpson's diversity index across productive rearrangements. The immuneACCESS repertoire file appears here via TCRdb, limited to in-frame rearrangements. These files lack a portion of the clones; in checked studies, under half of the deficit traces to unresolved V genes, and the cause of the others is not known. From that table come the V and J calls and clone size; the DNA was used to work out D and trimming. In all, the sample holds around 190,000 clones, and roughly 80% of those were seen once. Clones ranked in the top ten supply 6.9% of the sample.

As concerns this clone: Its antigen has not been determined. One base away there is no much larger clone; base qualities are not given.

The material sequenced was peripheral blood. This receptor was taken from a man aged 60 to 69 with acute or convalescent COVID-19. The chain employs TRBV2 and TRBJ1-1; TRBD1 is perhaps the D gene, given 5 matching bases. CDR3 protein: CASSDTIRVTEAFF. The DNA reads as follows: TGTGCCAGCAGTGATACGATCAGGGTGACTGAAGCTTTCTTT.